These T cell receptor beta chains were read from a single sample in a study of T cells after yellow fever vaccination. TCRdb recomputed calls from the 5' RACE reads with MiXCR, one row per CDR3 protein. The sample includes over 300,000 distinct CDR3 sequences, 4.1% of them seen just once. Sample: PBMCs, taken 5 days after the yellow fever booster vaccination. The origin of the receptors is a man younger than 30 who received the YFV17D yellow fever vaccine. Both conserved end residues are part of each CDR3. D genes are given only for firm matches. Clone size is shown for a subset of rows, as once, few, many or a class of expanded clone.

V gene,J gene,D gene,clone size,CDR3 protein,CDR3 DNA
TRBV4-2,TRBJ2-3,TRBD2,.,CASSQEAGGRDTQYF,TGTGCCAGCAGCCAGGAAGCGGGGGGAAGAGATACGCAGTATTTT
TRBV29-1,TRBJ1-1,.,.,CSVEDLGLSGSNTEAFF,TGCAGCGTTGAAGATCTAGGACTCTCAGGATCGAACACTGAAGCTTTCTTT
TRBV5-4,TRBJ1-2,TRBD1,.,CASTKDGQGGSRAAYTF,TGTGCCAGCACCAAGGACGGACAGGGGGGCTCTCGGGCGGCCTACACCTTC
TRBV6-2/TRBV6-3,TRBJ1-4,.,many,CASGDAGEKLFF,TGTGCCAGCGGGGACGCGGGTGAAAAACTGTTTTTT
TRBV29-1,TRBJ2-1,.,few,CSVVVPGGDEQFF,TGCAGCGTTGTGGTCCCAGGGGGGGATGAGCAGTTCTTC
TRBV7-9,TRBJ2-1,TRBD2,few,CASSLTRGAGNEQFF,TGTGCCAGCAGCTTAACGCGGGGGGCCGGGAATGAGCAGTTCTTC
TRBV7-2,TRBJ1-2,TRBD1,.,CASSLGRGRGRIDGYTF,TGTGCCAGCAGCCTTGGGAGGGGGAGGGGGCGCATCGATGGCTACACCTTC
TRBV12-3/TRBV12-4,TRBJ1-2,.,.,CASSYSVDGYTF,TGTGCCAGCAGCTATAGTGTCGATGGCTACACCTTC
TRBV4-3,TRBJ2-3,.,.,CASSQDRGGSDTQYF,TGCGCCAGCAGCCAAGATCGAGGGGGTTCAGATACGCAGTATTTT
TRBV18,TRBJ2-7,.,.,CASSPSHEQYF,TGTGCCAGCTCACCTAGTCACGAGCAGTACTTC
TRBV2,TRBJ2-7,.,.,CASSEQVTSYEQYF,TGTGCCAGCAGTGAACAGGTGACTTCCTACGAGCAGTACTTC
TRBV4-1,TRBJ2-1,.,many,CASSPLTGYSGEQFF,TGCGCCAGCAGTCCTCTCACAGGGTACAGTGGTGAGCAGTTCTTC
TRBV7-2,TRBJ2-6,.,few,CASSLTTSSGANVLTF,TGTGCCAGCAGCTTGACGACCAGCTCTGGGGCCAACGTCCTGACCTTC
TRBV9,TRBJ2-7,.,few,CASSSGVADEQYF,TGTGCCAGCAGCTCCGGGGTGGCGGACGAGCAGTACTTC
TRBV24-1,TRBJ2-2,TRBD2,few,CATSGVAGGTGELFF,TGTGCCACCAGTGGTGTAGCGGGGGGCACCGGGGAGCTGTTTTTT
TRBV6-2/TRBV6-3,TRBJ2-5,.,few,CASSYSLGYQETQYF,TGTGCCAGCAGTTATTCTCTGGGATACCAAGAGACCCAGTACTTC
TRBV18,TRBJ2-1,TRBD2,.,CASSGTSGPVVNEQFF,TGTGCCAGCTCAGGAACTAGCGGGCCAGTAGTCAATGAGCAGTTCTTC
TRBV7-2,TRBJ1-1,.,many,CASSRLYNTEAFF,TGTGCCAGCAGCCGATTATACAACACTGAAGCTTTCTTT
TRBV27,TRBJ2-7,.,many,CASSLGIGGYEQYF,TGTGCCAGCAGTTTAGGGATAGGGGGCTACGAGCAGTACTTC
TRBV20-1,TRBJ2-7,.,few,CSVSGNYEQYF,TGCAGTGTCTCAGGGAACTACGAGCAGTACTTC
TRBV6-2/TRBV6-3,TRBJ1-6,.,few,CASSYTTVSPLHF,TGTGCCAGCAGTTACACGACGGTCTCACCCCTCCACTTT
TRBV5-1,TRBJ2-1,.,.,CASSAQGPYNEQFF,TGCGCCAGCAGCGCTCAGGGACCCTACAATGAGCAGTTCTTC
TRBV4-1,TRBJ1-2,TRBD1,many,CASSQDPGTANYGYTF,TGCGCCAGCAGCCAGGACCCCGGGACAGCTAACTATGGCTACACCTTC
TRBV20-1,TRBJ2-1,.,.,CSASNPEGNEQFF,TGCAGTGCTAGTAACCCGGAGGGCAATGAGCAGTTCTTC
TRBV5-1,TRBJ2-7,.,.,CASSSPGFRGEQYF,TGCGCCAGCAGCTCCCCCGGGTTCCGAGGGGAGCAGTACTTC
TRBV12-3/TRBV12-4,TRBJ1-1,TRBD1,many,CASSQEDRGSTEAFF,TGTGCCAGCAGTCAAGAAGACAGGGGCTCTACTGAAGCTTTCTTT
TRBV6-5,TRBJ2-3,TRBD2,few,CASSRGGSGGSDTQYF,TGTGCCAGCAGCCGGGGTGGTAGCGGGGGTTCGGATACGCAGTATTTT